Following are 14 T cell receptor beta chains from one sample sequenced in a study of graft-versus-host responses after intestinal transplantation. Assay: immunoSEQ multiplex PCR; the TCRdb copy retains only in-frame clones and omits some. The sample has about 29,000 clones, about 90% seen once; the top ten hold around 10%. The specimen was PBMCs, collected around 430 days after intestinal transplantation. These receptors were taken from a human patient who received an intestinal transplant, so some T cells may come from the graft donor.

This clone occurred a few times. This chain connects TRBV6-1 to TRBJ2-4; D uncertain. This CDR3 contains 14 residues. The germline V gene encodes CDR1 MNHNS and CDR2 SASEGT. V was trimmed by 3 bases and J by 11 bases, leaving 17 bases between them. This chain's CDR3 is CASSEKPRQAVQYF. CDR3 sequence (DNA): TGTGCCAGCAGTGAGAAACCTAGGCAGGCAGTTCAGTACTTC.

A note on this clone: Different DNA sequences within this sample yield the same CDR3. The rearrangement uses TRBV9 and TRBJ2-3; 10 bases align to TRBD2. This CDR3 spans 15 amino acids. CDR1 and CDR2 from the germline V gene are SGDLS and YYNGEE. V lost 4 bases to trimming and J lost 6 bases; unmatched junction nucleotides: 8. CDR3 in DNA: TGTGCCAGCAGCTTTAGGACTAGCGGTGGGGATACGCAGTATTTT. Protein sequence: CASSFRTSGGDTQYF.

This chain uses TRBV5-6 with TRBJ2-7, with a tentative D call TRBD2 (6 bases). Per germline, CDR1 SGHDT and CDR2 YYEEEE. V was trimmed by 3 bases and J by 5 bases, leaving 18 bases between them. CDR3 length: 15 residues. The CDR3 sequence: CASSSIAVWGDEQYF. DNA for the CDR3: TGTGCCAGCAGCTCTATAGCGGTCTGGGGGGACGAGCAGTACTTC.

For the CDR3, the DNA is TGTGCCAGCAGTTCATCCACTTTGACAGCCTACGAGCAGTACTTC. This encodes CASSSSTLTAYEQYF. This chain connects TRBV28 to TRBJ2-7, with D perhaps TRBD1 (5 bases). This CDR3 has 15 amino acids. Deletions cut 4 bases from V and 2 bases from J, with 15 bases between. Germline CDR1 is MDHEN and CDR2 is SYDVKM.

This clone was detected only once. The chain combines TRBV6-6 with TRBJ2-7; tentatively, D is TRBD1 or TRBD2 (5 bases each). Germline loops: CDR1 MNHNY, CDR2 SVGAGI (reference sequence). Trimming removed 5 bases from V and 4 bases from J, with 18 bases in between. This CDR3 spans 15 amino acids. The DNA for the CDR3 is TGTGCCAGCAGTCTCCTAATTGGGGGATGGTACGAGCAGTACTTC. Protein product: CASSLLIGGWYEQYF.

V gene TRBV14 combines with J gene TRBJ2-1; possibly TRBD2 for D (6 bases). The germline V gene has CDR1 SGHDN and CDR2 FVKESK. The CDR3 is made up of 14 amino acids. Trimming removed 1 base at V and 2 bases at J, with 6 bases between. The CDR3, as DNA: TGTGCCAGCAGCCAAGGGGGGGCCTACAATGAGCAGTTCTTC. Its protein product is CASSQGGAYNEQFF.

The V gene is TRBV5-6, the J gene TRBJ2-5; 9 bases map to TRBD2. The V gene's germline CDR1 is SGHDT and CDR2 YYEEEE. V gave up 0 bases and J gave up 5 bases; unmatched junction bases: 5. The CDR3 is 15 residues long. The CDR3 region has the DNA TGTGCCAGCAGCTTGGATAGCGGGAGCGGTGAGACCCAGTACTTC. This codes for CASSLDSGSGETQYF.

The V gene is TRBV28, the J gene TRBJ2-7, with D perhaps TRBD1 (6 bases). V shed 8 bases and J shed 2 bases, with 13 bases lying between them. Germline V gives CDR1 MDHEN, CDR2 SYDVKM. The CDR3 contains 13 residues. CDR3: CASRLGTTYEQYF. DNA for the CDR3: TGTGCCAGCCGATTGGGGACAACCTACGAGCAGTACTTC.

This clone was counted between two and nine times. The V and J genes are TRBV6-5 and TRBJ1-2; D call uncertain. Trimming left V 5 bases short and J 8 bases short, with 18 bases between. The CDR3 runs to 14 residues. Germline V gives CDR1 MNHEY, CDR2 SVGAGI. CDR3 region: CASSERIEGKGYTF. The CDR3, as DNA: TGTGCCAGCAGTGAAAGGATTGAAGGGAAAGGCTACACCTTC.

This clone was recorded once. V is TRBV28 and J is TRBJ2-1; 7 nucleotides agree with TRBD2. The CDR3 consists of 15 residues. V was pared by 9 bases and J by 5 bases, with 13 bases of the junction left unmatched. Looked up from germline, CDR1 is MDHEN and CDR2 is SYDVKM. CDR3: CASGDAGERHNEQFF. The CDR3 bases are TGTGCCAGTGGGGACGCGGGAGAAAGACACAATGAGCAGTTCTTC.

Here the CDR3 reads CASSSLLLDRGHNEQFF. The CDR3 coding sequence is TGTGCCAGCAGCTCGTTGTTGTTGGACAGGGGCCACAATGAGCAGTTCTTC. The chain combines TRBV7-7 with TRBJ2-1; TRBD1 matches 9 bases. V was pared by 4 bases and J by 5 bases, with 12 bases of the junction left unmatched. CDR1 SSHAT and CDR2 FNYEAQ come from the germline V gene (reference sequence). The CDR3 is 17 amino acids.

The chain links TRBV30 to TRBJ2-7; D possibly corresponds to TRBD2 (7 bases). This CDR3 contains 14 residues. Germline assignment: CDR1 GTSNPN and CDR2 SVGIG (reference sequence). Trimming took 4 bases from V and 2 from J, leaving 15 bases between them. The CDR3 sequence: CAWTGRGAPYEQYF. The CDR3 DNA sequence: TGTGCCTGGACCGGTCGGGGGGCTCCCTACGAGCAGTACTTC.

This chain connects TRBV4-1 to TRBJ1-4; D unclear. The V end lost 0 bases, the J end lost 7 bases, and 0 bases lay between the germline ends. Per germline, CDR1 MGHRA and CDR2 YSYEKL. The CDR3 spans 11 residues. CDR3 loop: CASSQDEKLFF. The CDR3 region has the DNA TGCGCCAGCAGCCAAGATGAAAAACTGTTTTTT.

This rearrangement joins TRBV15 to TRBJ2-5; D ambiguous. The CDR3 contains 12 residues. Trimming removed 0 bases at V and 5 bases at J, with 4 bases between. CDR1 LNHNV and CDR2 YYDKDF come from the germline V gene (reference sequence). CDR3 in DNA: TGTGCCACCAGCAGAGATGGGGAGACCCAGTACTTC. Its protein is CATSRDGETQYF.